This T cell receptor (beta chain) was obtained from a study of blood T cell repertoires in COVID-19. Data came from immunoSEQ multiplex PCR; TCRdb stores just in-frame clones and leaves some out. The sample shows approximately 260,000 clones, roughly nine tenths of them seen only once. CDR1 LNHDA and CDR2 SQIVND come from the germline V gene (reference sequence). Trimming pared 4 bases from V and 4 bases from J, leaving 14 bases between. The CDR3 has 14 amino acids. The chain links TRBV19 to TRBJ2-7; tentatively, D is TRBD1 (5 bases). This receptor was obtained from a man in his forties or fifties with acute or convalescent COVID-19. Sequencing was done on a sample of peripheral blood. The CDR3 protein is CASSNQGAGYEQYF. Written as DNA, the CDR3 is TGTGCCAGTAGTAATCAGGGTGCTGGGTACGAGCAGTACTTC.